The clone carrying this T cell receptor (beta chain) was seen ten or more times. The sample originates from a study of T cells in Graves' hyperthyroidism and ophthalmopathy. Amplified regions were TCR beta CDR3 sequences from RNA transcripts. TCR CDR3 underwent first-round RT-PCR with the HTBI primer set. Using its own MiXCR run on the multiplex PCR reads, TCRdb lists one record per CDR3 protein. Among 200,000 to 250,000 distinct CDR3 sequences listed, roughly a quarter were seen once. The CDR3 consists of 14 residues. V gave up 6 bases and J gave up 6 bases; unmatched junction bases: 11. Germline CDR1 reads SQVTM; CDR2 reads ANQGSEA.

The chain employs TRBV29-1 and TRBJ2-7; 10 bases map to TRBD1. The receptor's source is a woman in her forties with Graves' ophthalmopathy. Sequencing was carried out using blood. The CDR3 coding sequence is TGCAGCGTCTGGGGCGGGACAGGGGCCTCCGAGCAGTACTTC. Residues: CSVWGGTGASEQYF.